Listed here are 10 T cell receptor beta chains from one sample, sequenced in a study of T cells in Graves' hyperthyroidism and ophthalmopathy. RNA transcripts were the template for amplifying TCR beta CDR3 regions. The primer set for the first-round RT-PCR of the TCR CDR3 was HTBI. TCRdb reanalysed the multiplex PCR reads using MiXCR and keeps one entry per CDR3 protein. The data contain about 400,000 distinct CDR3 sequences, 15% to 18% of them singletons. Sequencing was performed on blood. Receptors originate from a woman aged 18-29 years with Graves' hyperthyroidism.

In its sample, this clonotype was seen a few times. The CDR3 bases are TGTGCCAGCAGTTACTGGGCCGGGACTAGCGGGGGTAATGAGCAGTTCTTC. The encoded protein is CASSYWAGTSGGNEQFF. V gene TRBV6-6 combines with J gene TRBJ2-1; TRBD2 aligns across 14 bases. Trimming at V came to 1 base and at J to 7 bases, leaving 6 bases not matched to a gene. This CDR3 is built from 17 residues. Germline values: CDR1 MNHNY, CDR2 SVGAGI (reference sequence).

V gene TRBV20-1 combines with J gene TRBJ1-2; 9 bases align to TRBD1. Germline assignment: CDR1 DFQATT and CDR2 SNEGSKA (reference sequence). V shed 5 bases, J shed 5 bases, and the junction held 6 bases outside the gene matches. This CDR3 has 13 residues. CDR3 residues: CSAAMGTGYGYTF. CDR3 sequence (DNA): TGCAGTGCTGCGATGGGGACAGGGTATGGCTACACCTTC.

The sample holds many counts of this clonotype. The rearrangement uses TRBV6-2 or TRBV6-3 and TRBJ2-7; 8 bases are shared with TRBD1. Germline lookup yields CDR1 MNHEY and CDR2 SVGEGT. CDR3 length: 17 amino acids. V was clipped by 7 bases and J by 2 bases; unmatched bases: 16. The CDR3: CASTEDRAGVFPYEQYF. CDR3 bases: TGTGCCAGCACCGAGGACAGGGCCGGAGTTTTTCCCTACGAGCAGTACTTC.

The rearrangement joins TRBV12-3 or TRBV12-4 to TRBJ2-1; D could derive from TRBD1 or TRBD2 (5 bases each). Trimming shortened V by 5 bases and J by 4 bases, and 15 bases separated the two germline ends. This CDR3 has 15 amino acids. The CDR3 coding sequence is TGTGCCAGCAGTGACCGGGACGAGACATACAATGAGCAGTTCTTC. Translating it yields CASSDRDETYNEQFF.

A note on this clonotype: This sequence may be a read error, since a much larger clone differs from it by one base. The rearrangement links TRBV6-1 to TRBJ1-5, with a weak D call TRBD1 (6 bases). The germline gives CDR1 MNHNS, CDR2 SASEGT. The V and J ends lost 6 bases and 5 bases respectively, with 14 bases between them. The length of the CDR3 is 14 residues. CDR3 in amino acids: CASRPQGNDQPQHF. The CDR3 DNA reads as TGTGCCAGCAGACCCCAGGGGAACGATCAGCCCCAGCATTTT.

This clonotype was detected ten times or more. This chain connects TRBV24-1 to TRBJ1-1; D is undetermined. Between the trimmed V and J ends, which lost 3 bases and 7 bases, there was a span of 8 bases. Germline loops: CDR1 KGHDR, CDR2 SFDVKD. This CDR3 is built from 12 residues. The CDR3 coding sequence is TGTGCCACCAGTGATGGTACAGATGAAGCTTTCTTT. The encoded protein is CATSDGTDEAFF.

V gene TRBV6-1 combines with J gene TRBJ2-1, with D maybe TRBD2 (5 bases). The V end was cut by 6 bases, the J end by 4 bases, with 13 bases between. CDR1 is MNHNS, CDR2 SASEGT, per germline. CDR3 length: 14 residues. CDR3 nucleotides: TGTGCCAGCAGCCCTCTACTAGATTACAATGAGCAGTTCTTC. Translated: CASSPLLDYNEQFF.

This clonotype was found a few times. The genes are TRBV7-9 and TRBJ1-5; 7 positions agree with TRBD1. This CDR3 is 13 amino acids long. Germline trimming cut 7 bases from V and 4 bases from J; bases unmatched to any gene: 4. Per germline, CDR1 SEHNR and CDR2 FQNEAQ (reference sequence). DNA of the CDR3: TGTGCCAGCAACAGGGGTCCAAATCAGCCCCAGCATTTT. It yields the protein CASNRGPNQPQHF.

This chain uses TRBV7-2 with TRBJ1-3, with TRBD1 identical over 9 bases. V lost 4 bases, J lost 1 base, and 5 bases stayed unmatched. CDR1 and CDR2 from the germline V gene are SGHTA and FQGNSA. This CDR3 has 16 residues. The CDR3 region is CASSWGQGKSGNTIYF. The DNA of the CDR3 is TGTGCCAGCAGCTGGGGACAGGGAAAGTCTGGAAACACCATATATTTT.

This clonotype came up a few times. The chain carries TRBV6-2 or TRBV6-3 and TRBJ2-7; D is unresolved. Trimming removed 0 bases at V and 2 bases at J, with 11 bases between. Germline CDR1 and CDR2: MNHEY and SVGEGT. The CDR3 extends over 15 amino acids. The CDR3 bases are TGTGCCAGCAGTTACTCCTGGTCCGACGCCTACGAGCAGTACTTC. It translates to CASSYSWSDAYEQYF.